This TCR beta chain was profiled in a study of cytomegalovirus exposure and HLA in healthy donors. 13 Jbeta primers and 60 Vbeta primers were used for the PCR. Only in-frame clones appear in the TCRdb table, and some are missing; sequencing was by immunoSEQ multiplex PCR. The sample includes 190,000 or so clones, 80% of them seen just once. Remarks on this clone: Its antigen is unidentified.

Germline CDR1 and CDR2: MDHEN and SYDVKM. The CDR3 contains 17 residues. V was shortened by 2 bases and J by 2 bases, with 16 bases between the two germline ends. Study outcomes and limitations: When analyzed later, the rates of TCR association showed variation by HLA locus, with DRB1 the most and HLA-C the fewest.

Sample: PBMCs. The receptor comes from a boy younger than 18 in good health and CMV-seronegative. V usage is TRBV28 and J usage is TRBJ1-3; D remains ambiguous. The CDR3 DNA sequence: TGTGCCAGCAGTTTAGCCCTGGGGAGGGTAACTGGAAACACCATATATTTT. This gives the protein CASSLALGRVTGNTIYF.